A selection of T cell receptor beta chains follows, all from one sample in a study of shared clonotypes between healthy human individuals. Produced via immunoSEQ multiplex PCR; TCRdb's table is partial and in-frame only. The table lists a few million clones, around 95% of them singletons. The sequencing sample was made of naive CD4+ T cells sorted from blood. These receptors were obtained from a man younger than 35 in good health. The CDR3 runs from the conserved cysteine through the conserved F or W. The D gene is left open where the match is weak. Expanded clones get a size class; other rows say once, few or many, or leave the size out.

once,TRBV7-6,TRBJ1-1,.,CASSLAGTVNTEAFF,TGTGCCAGCAGCTTAGCGGGAACTGTAAACACTGAAGCTTTCTTT
.,TRBV2,TRBJ2-2,.,CASSGQLNTGELFF,TGTGCCAGCAGTGGACAGTTGAACACCGGGGAGCTGTTTTTT
.,TRBV19,TRBJ1-5,TRBD1,CASSIVRGQGKSNQPQHF,TGTGCCAGTAGTATAGTCCGGGGACAGGGCAAGAGCAATCAGCCCCAGCATTTT
.,TRBV19,TRBJ1-1,TRBD1,CASSAADRGDMNTEAFF,TGTGCCAGTAGCGCCGCGGACAGGGGGGACATGAACACTGAAGCTTTCTTT
.,TRBV6-5,TRBJ2-7,TRBD1,CASRLDRGAYEQYF,TGTGCCAGCAGACTGGACAGGGGGGCCTACGAGCAGTACTTC
.,TRBV7-2,TRBJ2-7,.,CASSLVRRDSEQYF,TGTGCCAGCAGCTTAGTCCGCCGGGACTCCGAGCAGTACTTC
once,TRBV28,TRBJ2-5,.,CASSSYREETQYF,TGTGCCAGCAGTTCTTACAGGGAGGAGACCCAGTACTTC
once,TRBV7-9,TRBJ1-2,.,CASSSTGANYGYTF,TGTGCCAGCAGCTCGACAGGAGCTAACTATGGCTACACCTTC
.,TRBV11-2,TRBJ2-1,TRBD1,CASSHPGQGYNEQFF,TGTGCCAGCAGCCATCCGGGACAGGGTTACAATGAGCAGTTCTTC
.,TRBV5-6,TRBJ2-1,.,CASSSRLLSVNEQFF,TGTGCCAGCAGCTCCCGACTACTCAGTGTAAATGAGCAGTTCTTC